This is a list of T cell receptor beta chains from one sample in a study of T cells in Graves' hyperthyroidism and ophthalmopathy. TCRdb redid the calling of the multiplex PCR reads with MiXCR, one entry per CDR3 protein. The data hold about 400,000 distinct CDR3 sequences, with around a sixth observed a single time. The sample consisted of blood. Source of these receptors: a woman younger than 35 with Graves' hyperthyroidism. Both conserved end residues are part of each CDR3. A D gene is named only where the DNA matches it firmly. Clone size appears in some rows only: once, few, many, or a class for an expanded clone.

clone size	V gene	J gene	D gene	CDR3 DNA	CDR3 protein
many	TRBV29-1	TRBJ1-5	-	TGCAGCGTTGTAGACCCGGGTCAGCCCCAGCATTTT	CSVVDPGQPQHF
many	TRBV20-1	TRBJ2-7	-	TGCAGTGCTAGAGAAGGGGGGGCAGACTACGAGCAGTACTTC	CSAREGGADYEQYF
many	TRBV5-6	TRBJ2-3	-	TGTGCCAGCAGCTTAGTCACAGATACGCAGTATTTT	CASSLVTDTQYF
many	TRBV7-8	TRBJ2-1	TRBD2	TGTGCCAGCAGCCCAATCCCATCGGGACTAGCGGGAGTTGAAATCGATGAGCAGTTCTTC	CASSPIPSGLAGVEIDEQFF
many	TRBV3-1	TRBJ2-7	-	TGTGCCAGCAGCCAAGATGCCGACTACGAGCAGTACTTC	CASSQDADYEQYF
few	TRBV15	TRBJ1-1	-	TGTGCCACCCGTACCGGGACCACTGAAGCTTTCTTT	CATRTGTTEAFF
few	TRBV4-1	TRBJ2-1	-	TGCGCCAGCAGCCAACTTTCCGCGGGCCTGGGTTACAATGAGCAGTTCTTC	CASSQLSAGLGYNEQFF
many	TRBV7-2	TRBJ2-5	-	TGTGCCAGCAGCTTAGGCAATACCGAGACCCAGTACTTC	CASSLGNTETQYF
-	TRBV6-2/TRBV6-3	TRBJ2-6	-	TGTGCCAGCAGGCCGATCGACCGGTTATCTGGGGCCAACGTCCTGACTTTC	CASRPIDRLSGANVLTF
many	TRBV27	TRBJ2-7	-	TGTGCCAGCAGTTTGAACAGAATCTACGAGCAGTACTTC	CASSLNRIYEQYF
many	TRBV2	TRBJ1-2	-	TGTGCCAGCAGTGCGGACAGTGCTAGTTATGGCTACACCTTC	CASSADSASYGYTF
many	TRBV7-3	TRBJ2-1	-	TGTGCCAGCAGCCTGCTGCACGGTGGCGATGAGCAGTTCTTC	CASSLLHGGDEQFF
once	TRBV6-2/TRBV6-3	TRBJ2-7	-	TGTGCCAGCAGGGTAGTTCACAGCTCCTACGAGCAGTACTTC	CASRVVHSSYEQYF
many	TRBV18	TRBJ2-7	-	TGTGCCAGCTCACCACCGGGGATCGTGTACGAGCAGTACTTC	CASSPPGIVYEQYF
many	TRBV5-4	TRBJ2-5	TRBD2	TGTGCCAGCAGCTTGGAACTAGCGGGATTTGAGACCCAGTACTTC	CASSLELAGFETQYF
many	TRBV28	TRBJ1-3	TRBD1	TGTGCCAGCAGTTCAGGGGGAACTGGAAACACCATATATTTT	CASSSGGTGNTIYF
many	TRBV6-5	TRBJ2-7	-	TGTGCCAGCAGTTATGGGCCACTCTACGAGCAGTACTTC	CASSYGPLYEQYF
many	TRBV11-2	TRBJ2-3	TRBD2	TGTGCCAGCAGCCGGACTAGCGGGAACCCAGATACGCAGTATTTT	CASSRTSGNPDTQYF
many	TRBV9	TRBJ2-7	-	TGTGCCAGCAGCGTAGATACGGGACGAGGGAACGAGCAGTACTTC	CASSVDTGRGNEQYF
few	TRBV20-1	TRBJ1-1	TRBD1	TGCAGTGCGGATACAGGGGGCACTGAAGCTTTCTTT	CSADTGGTEAFF
few	TRBV7-9	TRBJ2-1	TRBD2	TGTGCCAGCAGCCTACCGCTAGCGGGAGTACTAGGGCAGTTCTTC	CASSLPLAGVLGQFF
-	TRBV6-1	TRBJ1-3	-	TGTGCCAGCAGTACCCTGGAGAAGGGAAACACCATATATTTT	CASSTLEKGNTIYF
many	TRBV20-1	TRBJ2-1	TRBD2	TGCAGTGCTAGCCGGGCCCTTCAGCGGGGACACAATGAGCAGTTCTTC	CSASRALQRGHNEQFF
-	TRBV12-3/TRBV12-4	TRBJ2-7	-	TGTGCCAGCAGTTCCCAGGGGCGCGTTAGCTACGAGCAGTACTTC	CASSSQGRVSYEQYF
many	TRBV12-5	TRBJ2-1	-	TGTGCTAGTGGTTTGGTACCATATCTCGTGAGCGAGAGCTCCTACAATGAGCAGTTCTTC	CASGLVPYLVSESSYNEQFF
many	TRBV7-2	TRBJ2-1	TRBD1	TGTGCCAGCAGCGTCATGGGACAGGGGATAGGGGAGCAGTTCTTC	CASSVMGQGIGEQFF
few	TRBV6-1	TRBJ2-4	TRBD1	TGTGCCAGCAGAGAAACAGGGGGAAAAAACATTCAGTACTTC	CASRETGGKNIQYF
-	TRBV2	TRBJ1-6	-	TGTGCCAGCAGGGCCCTAGGGCAGCCATTCTCCTATAATTCACCCCTCCACTTT	CASRALGQPFSYNSPLHF
many	TRBV27	TRBJ2-1	-	TGTGCCAGCAGGCCGGTCGGGGGGCGGGATGAGCAGTTCTTC	CASRPVGGRDEQFF
-	TRBV7-3	TRBJ1-2	-	TGTGCCAGCAGCCCGGGGGGGGGATATAACTATGGCTACACCTTC	CASSPGGGYNYGYTF
many	TRBV15	TRBJ1-5	-	TGTGCCACCAGCGAGCCCCCTGGGCCCCAGCATTTT	CATSEPPGPQHF
-	TRBV6-1	TRBJ2-1	TRBD2	TGTGCCAGCAGGTCCGGGACTAGCGCCGAGCAGTTCTTC	CASRSGTSAEQFF
-	TRBV19	TRBJ2-2	-	TGTGCCAGTACGGCGGAGAACACCGGGGAGCTGTTTTTT	CASTAENTGELFF
few	TRBV18	TRBJ2-2	-	TGTGCCAGCTCCCAGTCGAAGAACACCGGGGAGCTGTTTTTT	CASSQSKNTGELFF
many	TRBV28	TRBJ2-7	-	TGTGCCAGCAGTTTCTCCGCCGGAGGCTCCTACGAGCAGTACTTC	CASSFSAGGSYEQYF
many	TRBV5-1	TRBJ2-3	TRBD2	TGCGCCAGCAAGCCTAGCGGGACAGATACGCAGTATTTT	CASKPSGTDTQYF